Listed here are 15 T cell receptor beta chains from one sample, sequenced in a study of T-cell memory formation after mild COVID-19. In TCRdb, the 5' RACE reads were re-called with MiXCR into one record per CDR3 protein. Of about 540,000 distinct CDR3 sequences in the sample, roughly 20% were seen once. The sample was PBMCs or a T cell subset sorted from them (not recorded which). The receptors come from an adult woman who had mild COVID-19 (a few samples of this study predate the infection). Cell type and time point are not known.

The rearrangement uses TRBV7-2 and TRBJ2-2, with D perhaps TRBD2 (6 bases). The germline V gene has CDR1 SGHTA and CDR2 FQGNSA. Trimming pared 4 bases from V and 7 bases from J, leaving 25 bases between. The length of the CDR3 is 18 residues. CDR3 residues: CASSSRLISPGGNGELFF. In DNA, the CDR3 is TGTGCCAGCAGCTCCCGGCTGATCTCCCCCGGGGGTAACGGGGAGCTGTTTTTT.

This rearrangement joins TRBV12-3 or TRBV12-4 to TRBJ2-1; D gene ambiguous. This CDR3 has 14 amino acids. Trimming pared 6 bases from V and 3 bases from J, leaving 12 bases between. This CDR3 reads CASRPNNIYNEQFF. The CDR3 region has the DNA TGTGCCAGCAGGCCCAATAACATCTACAATGAGCAGTTCTTC.

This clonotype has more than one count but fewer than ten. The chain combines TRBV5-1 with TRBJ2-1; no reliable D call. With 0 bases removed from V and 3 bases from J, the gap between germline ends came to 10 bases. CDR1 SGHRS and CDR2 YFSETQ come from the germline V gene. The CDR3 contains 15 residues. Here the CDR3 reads CASSLAGNHYNEQFF. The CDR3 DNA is TGCGCCAGCAGCTTGGCTGGGAACCACTACAATGAGCAGTTCTTC.

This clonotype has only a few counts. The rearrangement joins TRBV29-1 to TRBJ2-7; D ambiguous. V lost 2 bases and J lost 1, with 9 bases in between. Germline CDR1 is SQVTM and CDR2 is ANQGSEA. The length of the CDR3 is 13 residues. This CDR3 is CSVERVGSYEQYF. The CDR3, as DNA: TGCAGCGTTGAAAGGGTGGGATCCTACGAGCAGTACTTC.

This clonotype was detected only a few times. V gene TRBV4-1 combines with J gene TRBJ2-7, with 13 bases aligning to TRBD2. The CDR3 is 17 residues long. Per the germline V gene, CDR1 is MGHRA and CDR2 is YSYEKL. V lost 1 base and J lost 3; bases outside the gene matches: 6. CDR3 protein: CASSQGPRTSGGYEQYF. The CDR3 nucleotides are TGCGCCAGCAGCCAAGGCCCTAGGACTAGCGGGGGCTACGAGCAGTACTTC.

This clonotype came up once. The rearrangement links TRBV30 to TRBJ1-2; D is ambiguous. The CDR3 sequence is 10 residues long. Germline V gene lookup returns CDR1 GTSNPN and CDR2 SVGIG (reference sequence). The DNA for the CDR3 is TGTGCGCACACCGGTGGCGGCTACACCTTC. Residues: CAHTGGGYTF. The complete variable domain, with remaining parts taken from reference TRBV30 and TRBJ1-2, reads SQTIHQWPATLVQPVGSPLSLECTVEGTSNPNLYWYRQAAGRGLQLLFYSVGIGQISSEVPQNLSASRPQDRQFILSSKKLLLSDSGFYLCAHTGGGYTFGSGTRLTVV.

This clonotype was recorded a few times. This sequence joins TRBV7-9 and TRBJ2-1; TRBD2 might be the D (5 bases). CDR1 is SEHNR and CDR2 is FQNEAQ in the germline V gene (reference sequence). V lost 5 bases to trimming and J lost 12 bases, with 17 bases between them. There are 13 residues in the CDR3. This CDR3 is CASSKPPELGQFF. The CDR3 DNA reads TGTGCCAGCAGCAAACCTCCGGAACTAGGGCAGTTCTTC.

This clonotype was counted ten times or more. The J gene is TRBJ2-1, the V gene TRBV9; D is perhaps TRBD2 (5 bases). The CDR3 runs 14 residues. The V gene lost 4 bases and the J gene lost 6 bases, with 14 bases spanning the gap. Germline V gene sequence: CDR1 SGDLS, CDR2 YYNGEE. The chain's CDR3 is CASSLSPGSNEQFF. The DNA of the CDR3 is TGTGCCAGCAGCCTAAGCCCGGGGAGCAATGAGCAGTTCTTC.

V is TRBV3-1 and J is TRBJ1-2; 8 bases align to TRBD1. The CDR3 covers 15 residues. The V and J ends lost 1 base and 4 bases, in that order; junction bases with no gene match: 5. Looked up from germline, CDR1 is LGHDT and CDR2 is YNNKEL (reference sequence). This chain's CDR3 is CASSQGTGNAYGYTF. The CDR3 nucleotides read TGTGCCAGCAGCCAAGGGACAGGGAATGCCTATGGCTACACCTTC.

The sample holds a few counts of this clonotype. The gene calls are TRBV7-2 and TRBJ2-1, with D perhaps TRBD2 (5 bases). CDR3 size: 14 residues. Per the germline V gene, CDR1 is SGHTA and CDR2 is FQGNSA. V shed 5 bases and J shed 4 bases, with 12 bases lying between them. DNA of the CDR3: TGTGCCAGCAGCACCTTAGCGTATTACAATGAGCAGTTCTTC. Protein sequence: CASSTLAYYNEQFF.

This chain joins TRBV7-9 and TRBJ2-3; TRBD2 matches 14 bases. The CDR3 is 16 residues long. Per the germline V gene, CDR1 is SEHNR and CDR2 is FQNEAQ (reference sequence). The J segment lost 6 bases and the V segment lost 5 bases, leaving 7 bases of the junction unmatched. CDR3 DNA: TGTGCCAGCAGCCCGGGACTAGCGGGAGTTGCTGATACGCAGTATTTT. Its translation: CASSPGLAGVADTQYF.

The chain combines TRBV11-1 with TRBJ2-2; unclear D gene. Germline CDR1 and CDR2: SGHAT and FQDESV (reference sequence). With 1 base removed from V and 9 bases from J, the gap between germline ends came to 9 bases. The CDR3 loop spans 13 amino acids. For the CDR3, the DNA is TGTGCCAGCAGCTTAGGACCCGCGAGGGAGCTGTTTTTT. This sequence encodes CASSLGPARELFF.

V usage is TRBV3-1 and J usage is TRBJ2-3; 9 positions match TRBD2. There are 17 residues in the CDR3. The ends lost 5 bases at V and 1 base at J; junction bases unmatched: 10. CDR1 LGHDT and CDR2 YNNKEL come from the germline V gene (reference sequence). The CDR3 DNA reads TGTGCCAGCAGCTCACAATCTAGCGGGGACGGCACAGATACGCAGTATTTT. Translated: CASSSQSSGDGTDTQYF.

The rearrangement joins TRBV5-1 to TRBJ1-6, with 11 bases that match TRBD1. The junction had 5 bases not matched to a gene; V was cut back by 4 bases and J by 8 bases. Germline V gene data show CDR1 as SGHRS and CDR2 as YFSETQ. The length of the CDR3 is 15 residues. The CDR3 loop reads CASSPGQGAYSPLHF. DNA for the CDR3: TGCGCCAGCAGCCCAGGACAGGGGGCCTATTCACCCCTCCACTTT.

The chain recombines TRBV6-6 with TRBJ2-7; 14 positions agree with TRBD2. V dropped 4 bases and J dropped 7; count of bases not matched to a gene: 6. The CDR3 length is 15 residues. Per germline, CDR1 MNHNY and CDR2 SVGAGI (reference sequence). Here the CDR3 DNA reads TGTGCCAGCAGTTTTGGACTAGCGGGAGGTTTTGAGCAGTACTTC. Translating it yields CASSFGLAGGFEQYF.